Listed here are 32 T cell receptor beta chains from one sample, sequenced in a study of tumor and adjacent non-tumor tissue in lung cancer. The library came from three nested PCR rounds adapted from ARM-PCR protocols. TCRdb reanalysed the multiplex PCR reads using MiXCR and keeps one entry per CDR3 protein. The profile covers approximately 150,000 distinct CDR3 sequences, with around two thirds appearing a single time and around a sixth taken by the ten largest. RNA was extracted from bulk tissue without any cell sorting. Material for sequencing was lung tumor tissue. Every receptor here comes from a man aged 55 to 69 with small cell lung cancer.

The chain recombines TRBV11-2 with TRBJ2-5; no firm D call. The germline CDR1 and CDR2 sequences are SGHAT and FQNNGV. Trimming pared 5 bases from V and 12 bases from J, leaving 13 bases between. This CDR3 region has 11 residues. CDR3 loop: CASSRDGIEYF. CDR3 in DNA: TGTGCCAGCAGCCGTGATGGGATCGAGTACTTC. The whole variable domain, remainder taken from reference TRBV11-2 and TRBJ2-5, is EAGVAQSPRYKIIEKRQSVAFWCNPISGHATLYWYQQILGQGPKLLIQFQNNGVVDDSQLPKDRFSAERLKGVDSTLKIQPAKLEDSAVYLCASSRDGIEYFGPGTRLLVL.

Concerning this clonotype: No conserved phenylalanine or tryptophan ends this CDR3, so it is likely a read error. The chain carries TRBV11-2 and TRBJ2-5; possible D gene TRBD1, 5 bases. The CDR3 totals 11 residues. In germline, CDR1 is SGHAT, CDR2 FQNNGV. CDR3 residues: CASSTGETQYL. For the CDR3, the DNA is TGTGCCAGCAGCACAGGAGAGACACAGTACTTA.

As to this clonotype: One base away lies a much larger clone, so this may be a sequencing read error. This rearrangement joins TRBV20-1 to TRBJ2-3; 7 bases agree with TRBD1. CDR3 length: 14 residues. The germline gives CDR1 DFQATT, CDR2 SNEGSKA (reference sequence). V dropped 6 bases and J dropped 6; count of bases not matched to a gene: 12. Written as DNA, the CDR3 is TGCAGTGCATATTCGGGACCGGACAGGGATACGCAGTATTTT. Residues: CSAYSGPDRDTQYF.

This clonotype was counted between two and nine times. A read error is possible here, since a much larger clone lies one base away. This sequence joins TRBV28 and TRBJ1-5, with D possibly TRBD1 on 6 matching bases. With 5 bases removed from V and 7 bases from J, the gap between germline ends came to 15 bases. Germline V CDR1 and CDR2: MDHEN, SYDVKM. The CDR3 totals 14 residues. Here the CDR3 reads CASSLSGAIQPQHF. The CDR3 bases are TGTGCCAGCAGTCTCTCAGGGGCCATCCAGCCCCAGCATTTT.

This clonotype appeared a single time. The CDR3 end shows no conserved phenylalanine or tryptophan, and so a read error is likely. V usage is TRBV20-1 and J usage is TRBJ1-2; no clear D. CDR1 is DFQATT, CDR2 SNEGSKA, per germline (reference sequence). The CDR3 has 11 amino acids. DNA for the CDR3: TGCAGCGTCAATTATGGGGATGGCTACACCTAC. It yields the protein CSVNYGDGYTY.

Worth noting for this clonotype: It may be a read error: a sequence one base away is much more abundant. The chain employs TRBV20-1 and TRBJ2-4; D is ambiguous. Trimming removed 7 bases from V and 3 bases from J, with 16 bases in between. This CDR3 is 14 amino acids long. From germline, CDR1 is DFQATT and CDR2 SNEGSKA (reference sequence). CDR3 nucleotide sequence: TGCAGTGTCTTCGGGCCTTTAGTCAAAAACATTCAGTACTTC. As protein: CSVFGPLVKNIQYF.

V gene TRBV5-1 combines with J gene TRBJ1-1; the D gene is possibly TRBD1 (6 bases). V was trimmed by 7 bases and J by 7 bases, leaving 17 bases between them. The V gene's germline CDR1 is SGHRS and CDR2 YFSETQ. The CDR3 consists of 13 residues. DNA for the CDR3: TGCGCCAGCTTGGGCGGACAGAAGCTTGAAGCTTTCTTT. Protein sequence: CASLGGQKLEAFF.

The chain combines TRBV12-3 or TRBV12-4 with TRBJ1-2; 8 nucleotides line up with TRBD1. V trimming: 1 base; J trimming: 9 bases; junction bases outside the gene matches: 7. The CDR3 length is 14 residues. The CDR3 DNA reads TGTGCCAGCAGTTTAGGGGACAGGAGCCATCGCTACACCTTC. This encodes CASSLGDRSHRYTF.

This clonotype was counted only a few times. This clone may be a read error of a much larger clone one base away. The chain combines TRBV5-6 with TRBJ2-3; TRBD2 aligns across 9 bases. The CDR3 contains 13 residues. CDR1 and CDR2 from the germline V gene are SGHDT and YYEEEE. CDR3 in DNA: TGTACCAGCCTGACTAGCGGAACAGATACGCAGTATTTT. Protein sequence: CTSLTSGTDTQYF.

This clonotype was seen repeatedly, ten times or more. The V gene is TRBV6-1, the J gene TRBJ1-5; D gene ambiguous. The germline V gene encodes CDR1 MNHNS and CDR2 SASEGT. Trimming left V 4 bases short and J 4 bases short, with 8 bases between. CDR3 length equals 13 residues. This chain's CDR3 is CASSGTLNQPQHF. Written as DNA, the CDR3 is TGTGCCAGCAGTGGGACTCTTAATCAGCCCCAGCATTTT.

This clonotype showed up many times. The rearrangement joins TRBV28 to TRBJ1-2; 8 nucleotides line up with TRBD1. V shed 5 bases, J shed 4 bases, and the junction held 12 bases outside the gene matches. CDR1 and CDR2 from the germline V gene are MDHEN and SYDVKM. The CDR3 runs to 16 residues. CDR3 in DNA: TGTGCCAGCAGTCCTACAGGACAGGGCTTCTCCTATGGCTACACCTTC. Translation: CASSPTGQGFSYGYTF.

Ten or more counts support this clonotype. The chain combines TRBV11-3 with TRBJ2-7; 7 bases align to TRBD1. The CDR3 has 14 residues. The V and J ends lost 5 bases and 4 bases, in that order; junction bases with no gene match: 8. In germline, CDR1 is SGHNT, CDR2 YENEEA. The CDR3, as DNA: TGTGCCAGCAGCCCAGACAGGGAGTTGTACGAGCAGTACTTC. This sequence encodes CASSPDRELYEQYF. The whole variable domain, remainder taken from reference TRBV11-3 and TRBJ2-7, is EAGVVQSPRYKIIEKKQPVAFWCNPISGHNTLYWYLQNLGQGPELLIRYENEEAVDDSQLPKDRFSAERLKGVDSTLKIQPAELGDSAVYLCASSPDRELYEQYFGPGTRLTVT.

In the case of this clonotype: At one end, the junction sequence differs from germline, possibly due to a read error. CDR3 residues: CASSSKEGPWINTEAFF. The CDR3 nucleotides read TGCGCCAGCAGCTCAAAGGAGGGGCCATGGATAAACACTGAAGCTTTCTTT. The chain joins TRBV11-2 to TRBJ1-1; TRBD1 might be the D (5 bases). CDR1 is SGHAT and CDR2 is FQNNGV in the germline V gene. The CDR3 is 17 amino acids.

The chain links TRBV30 to TRBJ1-5, with D perhaps TRBD1 (6 bases). CDR1 GTSNPN and CDR2 SVGIG come from the germline V gene (reference sequence). The V and J ends lost 4 bases and 2 bases respectively, with 15 bases between them. This CDR3 comprises 15 residues. The CDR3, as DNA: TGTGCCTGGAAGGAGGGGGGTAGGCGCAATCAGCCCCAGCATTTT. This gives the protein CAWKEGGRRNQPQHF.

This clonotype was counted a few times. The V and J genes are TRBV25-1 and TRBJ2-1; D gene uncertain. This CDR3 region has 13 residues. Germline V lookup: CDR1 MGHDK, CDR2 SYGVNS. Trimming cost V 1 base and J 3 bases, with 4 bases left between them. The CDR3 here is CASSESYYNEQFF. The CDR3, as DNA: TGTGCCAGCAGTGAATCTTACTACAATGAGCAGTTCTTC.

V gene TRBV20-1 combines with J gene TRBJ1-2; 8 nucleotides line up with TRBD1. The CDR3 is 13 residues long. Germline values: CDR1 DFQATT, CDR2 SNEGSKA (reference sequence). The CDR3 loop reads CNGQGQANYGYTF. DNA of the CDR3: TGCAACGGTCAGGGACAGGCTAACTATGGCTACACCTTC.

The J gene is TRBJ1-2, the V gene TRBV28, with 9 positions matching TRBD1. This CDR3 spans 16 amino acids. The ends lost 2 bases at V and 5 bases at J; junction bases unmatched: 9. Looked up from germline, CDR1 is MDHEN and CDR2 is SYDVKM. In DNA, the CDR3 is TGTGCCAGCAGTTTAGGAGGACAGGGGAATGTTTATGGCTACACCTTC. Protein product: CASSLGGQGNVYGYTF.

On this clonotype: Sequence at one end of the junction differs from germline and may be a read error. The chain carries TRBV20-1 and TRBJ2-4; 8 nucleotides agree with TRBD1. Germline values: CDR1 DFQATT, CDR2 SNEGSKA (reference sequence). This CDR3 spans 15 amino acids. CDR3 loop: CSAITPGQDWDTQYF. The CDR3 nucleotides read TGCAGCGCTATAACCCCGGGACAGGACTGGGACACTCAGTACTTC.

This clonotype has a count of ten or more. This sequence joins TRBV20-1 and TRBJ2-1, with 14 nucleotides matching TRBD2. The germline gives CDR1 DFQATT, CDR2 SNEGSKA (reference sequence). The CDR3 spans 14 residues. CDR3 bases: TGCAGCTTGCCGGGACTAGCGGGAGACAATGAGCAGTTCTTC. This gives the protein CSLPGLAGDNEQFF.

The J gene is TRBJ1-1, the V gene TRBV12-3 or TRBV12-4; D is undetermined. Trimming took off 2 bases at V and 8 bases at J, with 9 bases between the two ends. There are 12 residues in the CDR3. As DNA, the CDR3 is TGTGCCAGCAGTTTACTGGGTATGGAAGCTTTCTTT. Translated: CASSLLGMEAFF.

In the case of this clonotype: This clone may be a read error of a much larger clone one base away. The chain combines TRBV20-1 with TRBJ2-3; TRBD1 agrees at 7 bases. The CDR3 sequence is 15 residues long. CDR1 and CDR2 from the germline V gene are DFQATT and SNEGSKA (reference sequence). V was clipped by 6 bases and J by 8 bases; unmatched bases: 17. The CDR3 DNA reads TGCAGTGCGGGGGACAGAGAGTCGGCTAGGGGTACGCAGTATTTT. Translating gives CSAGDRESARGTQYF.

Comments on this clonotype: The conserved closing phenylalanine or tryptophan is absent in this CDR3, likely reflecting a read error. For the CDR3, the DNA is TGTGCCAGCACCCCTCCGGGGGGCGCGTCGTATCTGCCCCAGCATTCT. This translates into CASTPPGGASYLPQHS. The rearrangement links TRBV6-1 to TRBJ1-5; tentatively, D is TRBD1 (6 bases). Looked up from germline, CDR1 is MNHNS and CDR2 is SASEGT. The V gene lost 7 bases and the J gene lost 9 bases, with 25 bases spanning the gap. This CDR3 spans 16 amino acids.

This clonotype was found many times. V gene TRBV20-1 combines with J gene TRBJ1-1; D might be TRBD1 (6 bases). The CDR3 length is 13 residues. Germline values: CDR1 DFQATT, CDR2 SNEGSKA (reference sequence). The CDR3 sequence: CSALQGTLAEAFF. The CDR3 region has the DNA TGCAGCGCGTTACAGGGAACACTCGCTGAAGCTTTCTTT.

The table lists this clonotype with many counts. This chain links TRBV6-1 with TRBJ2-1; 9 bases agree with TRBD2. The V gene end was trimmed by 7 bases and the J gene end by 9 bases; junction bases not matched to a gene: 4. Looked up from germline, CDR1 is MNHNS and CDR2 is SASEGT. The CDR3 covers 12 residues. In DNA, the CDR3 is TGTGCCAGCACCTTAGCGGGAGTTGAGCAGTTCTTC. The encoded protein is CASTLAGVEQFF.

This clonotype was counted only a few times. The V call is TRBV6-2 or TRBV6-3, the J call TRBJ1-2; tentatively, D is TRBD1 (5 bases). Trimming cost V 6 bases and J 7 bases, with 15 bases left between them. Germline CDR1 is MNHEY and CDR2 is SVGEGT. The CDR3 spans 13 residues. CDR3 protein: CASRNAQGAGYTF. For the CDR3, the DNA is TGTGCCAGCAGAAATGCCCAGGGAGCTGGCTACACCTTC.

This clonotype appeared many times. The chain couples TRBV6-2 or TRBV6-3 to TRBJ1-1; 8 bases agree with TRBD1. The V gene end was trimmed by 4 bases and the J gene end by 4 bases; junction bases not matched to a gene: 8. The germline V gene encodes CDR1 MNHEY and CDR2 SVGEGT. This CDR3 has 15 amino acids. CDR3 nucleotides: TGTGCCAGCAGTTCCGGACAGGGAGCGGGCACTGAAGCTTTCTTT. Its translation is CASSSGQGAGTEAFF.

This clonotype was recorded at least ten times. V gene TRBV4-2 combines with J gene TRBJ1-3; weak D call: TRBD1 (6 bases). V dropped 1 base and J dropped 1 base, with 14 bases sitting between them. The CDR3 is 17 residues long. The germline V gene has CDR1 LGHNA and CDR2 YNFKEQ. The CDR3 here is CASSQVTGKGSGNTIYF. Here the CDR3 DNA reads TGTGCCAGCAGCCAAGTGACAGGAAAGGGGTCTGGAAACACCATATATTTT.

About this clonotype itself: Likely a read error: the CDR3 ends without its conserved phenylalanine or tryptophan. It is unclear where the CDR3 begins or ends on the DNA, so no DNA is shown, and the CDR3 is as TCRdb lists it. This chain links TRBV11-2 with TRBJ2-2; the table's D call, TRBD1, was not checked against the DNA. The CDR3 has 13 amino acids, counting both end residues. Per the germline V gene, CDR1 is SGHAT and CDR2 is FQNNGV. CDR3 amino acids: CASSLPPTGELSS.

This clonotype was recorded many times. The J gene is TRBJ1-6, the V gene TRBV11-2; D may be TRBD1 (5 bases). Germline V lookup: CDR1 SGHAT, CDR2 FQNNGV. Trimming took off 3 bases at V and 5 bases at J, with 11 bases between the two ends. The CDR3 is 15 residues long. The DNA of the CDR3 is TGTGCCAGCAGCTTTCGACAGACGAATAATTCACCCCTCCACTTT. Its translation: CASSFRQTNNSPLHF.

The chain recombines TRBV11-2 with TRBJ1-2, with TRBD1 identical over 9 bases. Germline assignment: CDR1 SGHAT and CDR2 FQNNGV. V lost 2 bases, J lost 13 bases, and 11 bases stayed unmatched. This CDR3 contains 14 residues. The CDR3 nucleotides read TGTGCCAGCAGCTTATCCGGGACAGGGTACGGTTGCACCTTC. It is translated as CASSLSGTGYGCTF.

In the case of this clonotype: An end of the junction does not agree with germline; a read error may underlie this. The rearrangement links TRBV4-2 to TRBJ1-1; D gene uncertain. The CDR3 spans 16 residues. The V gene's germline CDR1 is LGHNA and CDR2 YNFKEQ. The DNA for the CDR3 is TGTGCCAGGAGCCCAGACTACGGCGCGGGAAGCACTGAAGCTTTCTTT. This codes for CARSPDYGAGSTEAFF.

With respect to this clonotype: No conserved phenylalanine or tryptophan is present at the end of the CDR3, so a read error is the likely explanation. V and J are TRBV11-3 and TRBJ2-3, with a weak D call TRBD1 (5 bases). Germline CDR1 SGHNT, CDR2 YENEEA. The length of the CDR3 is 12 residues. This CDR3 is CASSLGADTQYS. The CDR3 DNA follows: TGTGCTAGCAGCTTAGGGGCGGATACGCAGTATTCT.